Described below is a single T cell receptor beta chain sequence and its context. Germline V gene lookup returns CDR1 SGHAT and CDR2 FQNNGV. This CDR3 comprises 15 residues. V lost 1 base, J lost 8 bases, and 6 bases stayed unmatched. This record belongs to a study of blood T cell repertoires in COVID-19. Background on the study: The study drew acute and convalescent COVID-19 samples from the United States, Italy and Spain. From T cells, B-cell-depleted T cells, or PBMCs came the material, which was cDNA or gDNA.

The data were produced by immunoSEQ multiplex PCR, yet TCRdb's version contains in-frame clones alone and is incomplete. The sample has about 410,000 clones; 89% are singletons. This TCR was sampled from a woman aged 25 to 39 who had recovered from COVID-19. The genes are TRBV11-2 and TRBJ1-5, with 9 bases fitting TRBD1. Sample: PBMCs or T cells enriched from blood (not recorded which). In DNA form, the CDR3 reads TGTGCCAGCAGCTTAGCGGGGACAGGGAAAGAGCCCCAGCATTTT. It is translated as CASSLAGTGKEPQHF.